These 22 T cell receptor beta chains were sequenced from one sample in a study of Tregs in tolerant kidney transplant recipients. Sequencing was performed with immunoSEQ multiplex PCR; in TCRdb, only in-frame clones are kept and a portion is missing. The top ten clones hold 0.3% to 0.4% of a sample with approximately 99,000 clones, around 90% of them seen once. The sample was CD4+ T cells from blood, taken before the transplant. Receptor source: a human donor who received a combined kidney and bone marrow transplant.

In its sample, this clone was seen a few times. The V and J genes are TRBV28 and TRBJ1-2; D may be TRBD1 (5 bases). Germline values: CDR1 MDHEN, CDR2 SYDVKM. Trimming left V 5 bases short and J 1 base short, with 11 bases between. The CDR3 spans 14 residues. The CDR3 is CASSTRGGNYGYTF. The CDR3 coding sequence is TGTGCCAGCAGTACCCGGGGGGGTAACTATGGCTACACCTTC.

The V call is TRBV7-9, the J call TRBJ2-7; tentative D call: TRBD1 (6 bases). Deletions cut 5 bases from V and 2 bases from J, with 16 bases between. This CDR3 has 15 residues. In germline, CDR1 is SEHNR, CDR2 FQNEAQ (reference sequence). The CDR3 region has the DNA TGTGCCAGCAGCATGGGACACCCGGACGCCTACGAGCAGTACTTC. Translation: CASSMGHPDAYEQYF.

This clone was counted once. The CDR3 region has the DNA TGTGCCAGCAGTTACTCGATAACTTACGAGCAGTACTTC. This codes for CASSYSITYEQYF. The chain combines TRBV6-6 with TRBJ2-7; D remains unclear. The V end was cut by 0 bases, the J end by 4 bases, with 7 bases between. The CDR3 sequence is 13 residues long. The germline CDR1 and CDR2 sequences are MNHNY and SVGAGI (reference sequence).

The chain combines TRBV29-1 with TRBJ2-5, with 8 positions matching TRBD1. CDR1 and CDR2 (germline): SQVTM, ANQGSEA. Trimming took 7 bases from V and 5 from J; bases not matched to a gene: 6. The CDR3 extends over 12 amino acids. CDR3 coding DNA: TGCAGCGAGACAGGGGCCGGGGAGACCCAGTACTTC. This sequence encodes CSETGAGETQYF.

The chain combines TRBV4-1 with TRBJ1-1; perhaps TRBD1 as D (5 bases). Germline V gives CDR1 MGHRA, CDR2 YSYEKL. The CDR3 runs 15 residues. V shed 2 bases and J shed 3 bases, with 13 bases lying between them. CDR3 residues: CASSQNDSPYTEAFF. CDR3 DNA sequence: TGCGCCAGCAGCCAAAATGACAGTCCTTACACTGAAGCTTTCTTT.

Here the CDR3 DNA reads TGTGCCAGCAGTTTACGGGGTAGCCAGCCCCAGCATTTT. Translation: CASSLRGSQPQHF. The chain couples TRBV28 to TRBJ1-5; D ambiguous. The CDR3 totals 13 residues. The germline V gene has CDR1 MDHEN and CDR2 SYDVKM. Trimming removed 2 bases from V and 7 bases from J, with 9 bases in between.

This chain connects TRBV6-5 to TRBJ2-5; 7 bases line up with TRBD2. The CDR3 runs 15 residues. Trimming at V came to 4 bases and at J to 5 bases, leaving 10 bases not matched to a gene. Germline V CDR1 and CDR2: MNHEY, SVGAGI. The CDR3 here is CASSSLGGSTETQYF. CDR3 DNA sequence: TGTGCCAGCAGTTCCCTGGGAGGGTCAACGGAGACCCAGTACTTC.

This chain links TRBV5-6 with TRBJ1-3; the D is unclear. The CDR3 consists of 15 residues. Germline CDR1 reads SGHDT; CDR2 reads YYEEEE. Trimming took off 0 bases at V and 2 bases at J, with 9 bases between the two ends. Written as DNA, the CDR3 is TGTGCCAGCAGCTTGGTCGCGGGAACTGGAAACACCATATATTTT. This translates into CASSLVAGTGNTIYF. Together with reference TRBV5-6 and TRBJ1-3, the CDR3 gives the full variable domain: DAGVTQSPTHLIKTRGQQVTLRCSPKSGHDTVSWYQQALGQGPQFIFQYYEEEERQRGNFPDRFSGHQFPNYSSELNVNALLLGDSALYLCASSLVAGTGNTIYFGEGSWLTVV.

CDR3 residues: CASSQESSPDSKSSYNEQFF. CDR3 sequence (DNA): TGCGCCAGCAGCCAGGAGTCAAGCCCGGACTCTAAGAGCTCCTACAATGAGCAGTTCTTC. The chain employs TRBV4-1 and TRBJ2-1, with D maybe TRBD2 (5 bases). Germline V CDR1 and CDR2: MGHRA, YSYEKL. V was clipped by 3 bases and J by 0 bases, with 24 bases between them. This CDR3 is built from 20 residues.

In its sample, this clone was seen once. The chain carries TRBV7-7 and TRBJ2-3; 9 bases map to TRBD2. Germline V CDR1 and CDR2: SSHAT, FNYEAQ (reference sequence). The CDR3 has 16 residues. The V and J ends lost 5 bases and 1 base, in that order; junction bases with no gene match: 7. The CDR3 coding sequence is TGTGCCAGCAGCCCGTTCGTAGCGGGGGGCACAGATACGCAGTATTTT. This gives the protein CASSPFVAGGTDTQYF.

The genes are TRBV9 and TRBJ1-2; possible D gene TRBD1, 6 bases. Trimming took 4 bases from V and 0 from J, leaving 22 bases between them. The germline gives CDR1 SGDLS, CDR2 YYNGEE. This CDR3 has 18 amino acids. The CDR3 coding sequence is TGTGCCAGCAGCCTCGCACCCGGGGGGGGCTCTACTAACTATGGCTACACCTTC. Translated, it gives CASSLAPGGGSTNYGYTF.

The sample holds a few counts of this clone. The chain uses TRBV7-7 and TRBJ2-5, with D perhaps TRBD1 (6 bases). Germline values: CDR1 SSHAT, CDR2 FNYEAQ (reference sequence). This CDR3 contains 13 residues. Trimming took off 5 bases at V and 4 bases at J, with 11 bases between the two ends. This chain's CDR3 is CASSLGAGETQYF. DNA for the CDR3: TGTGCCAGCAGCCTGGGGGCAGGAGAGACCCAGTACTTC.

The CDR3 region is CATSRESADTQYF. CDR3 sequence (DNA): TGTGCCACCAGCAGAGAAAGCGCAGATACGCAGTATTTT. The V gene is TRBV15, the J gene TRBJ2-3; no definite D call. Trimming took 0 bases from V and 4 from J, leaving 5 bases between them. The CDR3 has 13 amino acids. The germline gives CDR1 LNHNV, CDR2 YYDKDF (reference sequence). The whole variable domain, filled in from reference TRBV15 and TRBJ2-3, reads DAMVIQNPRYQVTQFGKPVTLSCSQTLNHNVMYWYQQKSSQAPKLLFHYYDKDFNNEADTPDNFQSRRPNTSFCFLDIRSPGLGDTAMYLCATSRESADTQYFGPGTRLTVL.

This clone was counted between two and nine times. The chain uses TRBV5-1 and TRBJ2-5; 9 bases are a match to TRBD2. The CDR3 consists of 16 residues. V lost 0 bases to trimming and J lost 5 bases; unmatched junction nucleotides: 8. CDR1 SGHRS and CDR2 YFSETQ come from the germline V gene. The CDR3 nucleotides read TGCGCCAGCAGCTTGGAGGGCGGGGGGGGCGCGGAGACCCAGTACTTC. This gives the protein CASSLEGGGGAETQYF.

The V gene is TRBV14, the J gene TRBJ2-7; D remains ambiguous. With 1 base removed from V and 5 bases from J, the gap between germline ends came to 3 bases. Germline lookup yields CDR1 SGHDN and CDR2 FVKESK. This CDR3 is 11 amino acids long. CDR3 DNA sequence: TGTGCCAGCAGCCAAGGAGACGAGCAGTACTTC. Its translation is CASSQGDEQYF. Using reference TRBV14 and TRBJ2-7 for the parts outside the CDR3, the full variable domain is EAGVTQFPSHSVIEKGQTVTLRCDPISGHDNLYWYRRVMGKEIKFLLHFVKESKQDESGMPNNRFLAERTGGTYSTLKVQPAELEDSGVYFCASSQGDEQYFGPGTRLTVT.

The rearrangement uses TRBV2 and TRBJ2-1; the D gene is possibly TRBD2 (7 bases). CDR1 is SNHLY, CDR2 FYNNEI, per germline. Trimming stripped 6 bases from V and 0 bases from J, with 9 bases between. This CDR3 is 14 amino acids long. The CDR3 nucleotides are TGTGCCAGCAGGGGAGGGGGCTCCTACAATGAGCAGTTCTTC. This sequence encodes CASRGGGSYNEQFF.

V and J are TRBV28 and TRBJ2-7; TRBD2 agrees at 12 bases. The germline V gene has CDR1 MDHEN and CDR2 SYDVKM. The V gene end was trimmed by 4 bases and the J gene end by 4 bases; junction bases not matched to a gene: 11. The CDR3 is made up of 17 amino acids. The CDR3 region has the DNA TGTGCCAGCAGTTATCGGCTAGCGGGAGGGGGCGCTTACGAGCAGTACTTC. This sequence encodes CASSYRLAGGGAYEQYF.

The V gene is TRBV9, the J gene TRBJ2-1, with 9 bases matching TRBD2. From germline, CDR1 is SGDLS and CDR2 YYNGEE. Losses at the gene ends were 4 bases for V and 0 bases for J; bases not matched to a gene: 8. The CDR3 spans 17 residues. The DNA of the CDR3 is TGTGCCAGCAGCCCAAGGACTAGCGTAATCTCCTACAATGAGCAGTTCTTC. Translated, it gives CASSPRTSVISYNEQFF.

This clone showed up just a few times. The CDR3 protein is CATSSSGRRAGQPYNEQFF. The CDR3 coding sequence is TGTGCCACCAGCAGTTCCGGGCGGCGGGCCGGACAGCCTTACAATGAGCAGTTCTTC. The chain is built from TRBV15 and TRBJ2-1; D may be TRBD1 (6 bases). The germline gives CDR1 LNHNV, CDR2 YYDKDF (reference sequence). The CDR3 totals 19 residues. Trimming shortened V by 3 bases and J by 4 bases, and 25 bases separated the two germline ends.

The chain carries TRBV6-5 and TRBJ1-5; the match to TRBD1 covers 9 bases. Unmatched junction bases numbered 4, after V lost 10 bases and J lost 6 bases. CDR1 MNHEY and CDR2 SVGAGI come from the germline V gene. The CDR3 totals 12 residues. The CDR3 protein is CATGTGIQPQHF. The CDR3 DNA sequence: TGTGCCACCGGGACAGGGATTCAGCCCCAGCATTTT.

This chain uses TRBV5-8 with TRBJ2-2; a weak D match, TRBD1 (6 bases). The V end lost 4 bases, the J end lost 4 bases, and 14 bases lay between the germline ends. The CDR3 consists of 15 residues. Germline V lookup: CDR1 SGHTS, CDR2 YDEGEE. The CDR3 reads CASSGGQRVTGELFF. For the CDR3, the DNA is TGTGCCAGCAGCGGCGGACAGAGGGTCACCGGGGAGCTGTTTTTT.

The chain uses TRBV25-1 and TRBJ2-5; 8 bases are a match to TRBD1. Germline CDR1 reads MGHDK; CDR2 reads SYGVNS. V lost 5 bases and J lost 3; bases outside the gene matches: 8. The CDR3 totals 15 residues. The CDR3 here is CASSPHDRGEETQYF. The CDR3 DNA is TGTGCCAGCAGTCCTCATGACAGGGGAGAAGAGACCCAGTACTTC. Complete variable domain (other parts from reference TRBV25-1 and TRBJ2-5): EADIYQTPRYLVIGTGKKITLECSQTMGHDKMYWYQQDPGMELHLIHYSYGVNSTEKGDLSSESTVSRIRTEHFPLTLESARPSHTSQYLCASSPHDRGEETQYFGPGTRLLVL.